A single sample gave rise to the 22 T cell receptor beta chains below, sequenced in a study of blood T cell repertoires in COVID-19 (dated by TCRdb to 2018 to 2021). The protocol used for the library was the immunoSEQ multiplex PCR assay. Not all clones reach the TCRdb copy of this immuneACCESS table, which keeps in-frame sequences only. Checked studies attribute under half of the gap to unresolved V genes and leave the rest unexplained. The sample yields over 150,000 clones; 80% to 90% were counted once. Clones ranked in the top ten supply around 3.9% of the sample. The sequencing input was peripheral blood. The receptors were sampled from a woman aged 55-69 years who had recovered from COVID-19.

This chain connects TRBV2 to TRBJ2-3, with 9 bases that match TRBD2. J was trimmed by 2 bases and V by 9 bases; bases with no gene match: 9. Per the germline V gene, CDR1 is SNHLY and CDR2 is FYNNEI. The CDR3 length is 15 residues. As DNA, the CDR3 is TGTGCCAGGACTAAGCGGGGGGACTTCACAGATACGCAGTATTTT. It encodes CARTKRGDFTDTQYF.

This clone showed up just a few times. CDR3 sequence reads: CASSLYRGSYEQYF. DNA for the CDR3: TGTGCCAGCAGCTTATACCGCGGCTCCTACGAGCAGTACTTC. The rearrangement uses TRBV11-2 and TRBJ2-7, with D unresolved. This CDR3 is 14 amino acids long. Germline loops: CDR1 SGHAT, CDR2 FQNNGV. Trimming removed 2 bases from V and 0 bases from J, with 8 bases in between.

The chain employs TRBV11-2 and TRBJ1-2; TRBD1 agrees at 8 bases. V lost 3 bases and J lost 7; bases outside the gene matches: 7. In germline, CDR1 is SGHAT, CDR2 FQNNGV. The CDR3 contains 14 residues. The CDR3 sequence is CASSFVGRGLGYTF. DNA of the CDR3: TGTGCCAGCAGCTTTGTAGGCAGGGGGCTTGGCTACACCTTC.

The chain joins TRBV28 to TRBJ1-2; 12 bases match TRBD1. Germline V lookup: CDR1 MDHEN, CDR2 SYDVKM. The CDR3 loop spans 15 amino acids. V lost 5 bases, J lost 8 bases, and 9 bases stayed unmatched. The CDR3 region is CASSPGTGGGGGYTF. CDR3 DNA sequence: TGTGCCAGCAGTCCCGGGACAGGGGGCGGGGGGGGCTACACCTTC.

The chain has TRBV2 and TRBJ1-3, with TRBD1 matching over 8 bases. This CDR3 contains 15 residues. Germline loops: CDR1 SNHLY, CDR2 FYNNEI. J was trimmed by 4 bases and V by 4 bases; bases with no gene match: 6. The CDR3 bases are TGTGCCAGCAGTGTCGACAGGGGCTCCGGAAACACCATATATTTT. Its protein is CASSVDRGSGNTIYF.

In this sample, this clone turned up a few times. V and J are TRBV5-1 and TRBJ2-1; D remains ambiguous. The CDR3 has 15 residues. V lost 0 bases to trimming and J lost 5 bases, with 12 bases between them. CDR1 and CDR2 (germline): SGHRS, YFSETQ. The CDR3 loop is CASSLAALKDNEQFF. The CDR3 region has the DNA TGCGCCAGCAGCTTGGCCGCGCTTAAAGACAATGAGCAGTTCTTC.

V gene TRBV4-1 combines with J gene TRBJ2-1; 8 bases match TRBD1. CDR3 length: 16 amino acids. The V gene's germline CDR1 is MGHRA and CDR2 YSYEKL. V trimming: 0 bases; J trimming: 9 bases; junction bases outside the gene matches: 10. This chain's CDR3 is CASSQEGPQGAGEQFF. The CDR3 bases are TGCGCCAGCAGCCAAGAAGGCCCTCAGGGGGCGGGTGAGCAGTTCTTC.

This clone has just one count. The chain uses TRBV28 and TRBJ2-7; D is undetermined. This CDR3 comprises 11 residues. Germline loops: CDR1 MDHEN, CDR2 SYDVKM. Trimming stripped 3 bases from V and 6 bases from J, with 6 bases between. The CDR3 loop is CASSLQVEQYF. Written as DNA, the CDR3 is TGTGCCAGCAGTTTGCAGGTCGAGCAGTACTTC.

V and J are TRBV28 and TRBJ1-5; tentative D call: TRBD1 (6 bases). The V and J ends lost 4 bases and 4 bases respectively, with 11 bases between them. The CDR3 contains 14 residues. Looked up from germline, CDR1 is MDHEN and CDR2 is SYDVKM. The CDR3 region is CASSWTAGNQPQHF. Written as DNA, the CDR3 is TGTGCCAGCAGTTGGACAGCTGGGAATCAGCCCCAGCATTTT.

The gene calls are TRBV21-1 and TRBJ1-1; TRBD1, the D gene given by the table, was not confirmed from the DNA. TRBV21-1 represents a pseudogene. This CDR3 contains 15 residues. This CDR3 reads CASSYRQGSGTEAFF. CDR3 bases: TGTGCCAGCAGCTACAGACAGGGTTCAGGGACTGAAGCTTTCTTT.

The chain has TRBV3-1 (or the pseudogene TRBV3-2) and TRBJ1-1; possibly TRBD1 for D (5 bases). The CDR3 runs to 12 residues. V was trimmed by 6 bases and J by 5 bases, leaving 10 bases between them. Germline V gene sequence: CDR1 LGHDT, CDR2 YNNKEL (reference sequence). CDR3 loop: CASRARQTEAFF. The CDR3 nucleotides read TGTGCCAGCAGGGCCAGACAGACTGAAGCTTTCTTT.

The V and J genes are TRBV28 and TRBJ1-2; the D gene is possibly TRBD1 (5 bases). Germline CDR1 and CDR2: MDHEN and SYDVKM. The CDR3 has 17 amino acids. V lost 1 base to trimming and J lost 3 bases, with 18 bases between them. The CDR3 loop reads CASSLYLQGGFDYGYTF. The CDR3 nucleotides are TGTGCCAGCAGTTTATATCTCCAGGGAGGGTTCGACTATGGCTACACCTTC.

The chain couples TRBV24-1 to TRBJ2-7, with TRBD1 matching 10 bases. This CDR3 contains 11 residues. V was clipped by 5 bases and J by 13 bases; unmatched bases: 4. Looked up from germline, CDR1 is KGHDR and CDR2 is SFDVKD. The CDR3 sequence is CATSAGTGVYF. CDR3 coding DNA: TGTGCCACCAGTGCCGGGACAGGGGTTTACTTC.

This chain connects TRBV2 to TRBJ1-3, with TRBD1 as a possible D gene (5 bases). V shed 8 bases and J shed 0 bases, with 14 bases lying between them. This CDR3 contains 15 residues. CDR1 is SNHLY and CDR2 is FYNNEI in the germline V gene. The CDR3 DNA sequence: TGTGCCAGCTCATTGGGGGGAGGCTCTGGAAACACCATATATTTT. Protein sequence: CASSLGGGSGNTIYF.

CDR3 protein: CASSPGYYEQYF. CDR3 sequence (DNA): TGTGCCAGCAGCCCAGGGTACTACGAGCAGTACTTC. V is TRBV7-9 and J is TRBJ2-7; D may be TRBD1 (5 bases). Germline V lookup: CDR1 SEHNR, CDR2 FQNEAQ (reference sequence). The CDR3 has 12 residues. V gave up 5 bases and J gave up 3 bases, with 8 bases separating them.

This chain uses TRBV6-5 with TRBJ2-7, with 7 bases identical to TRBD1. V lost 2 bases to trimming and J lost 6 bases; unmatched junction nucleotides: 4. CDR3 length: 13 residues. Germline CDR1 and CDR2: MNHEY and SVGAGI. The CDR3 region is CASSYRQGSEQYF. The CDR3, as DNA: TGTGCCAGCAGTTACCGACAGGGTAGCGAGCAGTACTTC.

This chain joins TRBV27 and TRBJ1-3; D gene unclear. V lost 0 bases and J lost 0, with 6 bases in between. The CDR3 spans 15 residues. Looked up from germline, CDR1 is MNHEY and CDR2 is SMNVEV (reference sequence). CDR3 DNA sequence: TGTGCCAGCAGTTTATCTCGGAGCTCTGGAAACACCATATATTTT. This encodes CASSLSRSSGNTIYF.

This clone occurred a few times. Here the CDR3 reads CASTSKPQHF. The CDR3 DNA reads as TGTGCCAGCACCAGTAAGCCCCAGCATTTT. J is TRBJ1-5 and V is TRBV12-3 or TRBV12-4; unclear D gene. The germline V and J ends were trimmed by 7 bases and 8 bases, with 6 bases remaining between them. The CDR3 sequence is 10 residues long.

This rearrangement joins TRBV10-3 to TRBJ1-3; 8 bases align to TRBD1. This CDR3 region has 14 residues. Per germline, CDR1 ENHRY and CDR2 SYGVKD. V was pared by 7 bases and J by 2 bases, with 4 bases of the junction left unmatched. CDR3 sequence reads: CAIMDRVAGNTIYF. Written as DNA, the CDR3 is TGTGCCATCATGGACAGGGTGGCTGGAAACACCATATATTTT.

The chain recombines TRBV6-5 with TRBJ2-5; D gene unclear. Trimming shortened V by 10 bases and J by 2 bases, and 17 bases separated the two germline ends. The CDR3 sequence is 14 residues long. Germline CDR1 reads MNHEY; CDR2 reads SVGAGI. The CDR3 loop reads CAIRTGWSQETQYF. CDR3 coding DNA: TGTGCCATACGCACGGGTTGGTCTCAAGAGACCCAGTACTTC.

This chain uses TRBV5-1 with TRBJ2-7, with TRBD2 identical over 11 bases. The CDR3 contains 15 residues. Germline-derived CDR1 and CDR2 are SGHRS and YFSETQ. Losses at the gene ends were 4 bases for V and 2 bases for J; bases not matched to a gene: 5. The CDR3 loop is CASSPVAGGAYEQYF. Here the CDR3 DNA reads TGCGCCAGCAGCCCTGTAGCGGGGGGGGCCTACGAGCAGTACTTC.

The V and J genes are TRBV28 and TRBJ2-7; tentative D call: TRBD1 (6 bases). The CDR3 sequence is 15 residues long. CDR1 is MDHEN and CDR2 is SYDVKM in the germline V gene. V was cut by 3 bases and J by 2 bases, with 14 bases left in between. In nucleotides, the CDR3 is TGTGCCAGCAGTTTGACTCCAGGGGACCCCTACGAGCAGTACTTC. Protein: CASSLTPGDPYEQYF.